This TCR beta chain was sequenced in a study of cytomegalovirus exposure and HLA in healthy donors. Study-wide results and limits: Cytomegalovirus status was reportedly diagnosed by the classifier with high specificity and sensitivity.

With 0 bases clipped from V and 8 bases from J, the junction kept 7 bases outside the gene matches. The CDR3 sequence is 14 residues long. CDR1 SGHRS and CDR2 YFSETQ come from the germline V gene. As for this clone: The target antigen is unknown.

Repertoires were generated with immunoSEQ multiplex PCR, while TCRdb's copy carries only in-frame clones and drops some. The sample holds around 150,000 clones, roughly 80% seen once. Material for sequencing was PBMCs. The TCR originated in a young man in good health and CMV-seropositive. The chain is built from TRBV5-1 and TRBJ1-1, with 7 bases aligning to TRBD1. In DNA, the CDR3 is TGCGCCAGCAGCTTGGTCCAGGGGGGAAGCGAAGCTTTCTTT. Translated: CASSLVQGGSEAFF.